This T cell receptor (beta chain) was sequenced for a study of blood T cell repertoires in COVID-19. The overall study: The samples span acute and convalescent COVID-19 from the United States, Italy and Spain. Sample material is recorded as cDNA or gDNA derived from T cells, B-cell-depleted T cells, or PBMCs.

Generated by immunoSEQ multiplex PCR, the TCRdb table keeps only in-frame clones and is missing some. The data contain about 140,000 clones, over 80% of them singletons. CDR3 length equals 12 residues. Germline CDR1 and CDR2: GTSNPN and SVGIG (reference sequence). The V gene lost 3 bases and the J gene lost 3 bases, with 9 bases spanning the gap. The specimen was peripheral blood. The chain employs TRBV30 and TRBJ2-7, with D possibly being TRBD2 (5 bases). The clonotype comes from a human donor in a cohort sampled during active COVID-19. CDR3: CAWSSSRYEQYF. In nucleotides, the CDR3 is TGTGCCTGGAGCTCTAGCCGCTACGAGCAGTACTTC.